This TCR beta chain was sequenced during a study of human T cells and chemical hapten exposure. In this sample, this clonotype turned up many times. Specified time point: pre-sensitization, week 0. This sample's treatment: therapeutic diphenylcyclopropenone sensitization with weekly scalp DPC. TCRdb itself ran the RACE reads through MiXCR, one entry per CDR3 protein. The data contain tens of thousands of distinct CDR3 sequences, approximately 6.7% of them singletons. The sample was whole blood, taken in connection with sensitization to the hapten diphenylcyclopropenone (DPC). The receptor comes from a woman aged 25 to 39 with alopecia areata. Some clones in this sample may be carry-over from other donors' samples.

CDR3 nucleotide sequence: TGCAGTGCTAGAGATTTCGGACAGGGATCGATCGAGCAGCCCCAGCATTTT. It encodes CSARDFGQGSIEQPQHF. The chain is built from TRBV20-1 and TRBJ1-5; 8 nucleotides match TRBD1. The V gene end was trimmed by 0 bases and the J gene end by 7 bases; junction bases not matched to a gene: 14. Germline CDR1 reads DFQATT; CDR2 reads SNEGSKA (reference sequence). The CDR3 runs 17 residues.